This entry features one TCR beta chain sequence. Trimming pared 6 bases from V and 10 bases from J, leaving 13 bases between. The CDR3 spans 13 residues. Germline V gives CDR1 MDHEN, CDR2 SYDVKM. The sample belongs to a study of T cell changes during pregnancy in multiple sclerosis. Sequenced by immunoSEQ multiplex PCR; TCRdb stores in-frame clones only, minus some. This table has roughly 60,000 clones, about nine tenths appearing once. The sequence was obtained from a female donor with multiple sclerosis, enrolled in a pregnancy study. This chain connects TRBV28 to TRBJ1-6; D unclear. The sample here was CD4+ T cells from peripheral blood mononuclear cells, taken in the first trimester of pregnancy. The CDR3 DNA sequence: TGTGCCAGCAGCCCTCCACGGGTCTCACCCCTCCACTTT. Residues: CASSPPRVSPLHF.